Below, 12 T cell receptor beta chains from the same sample are listed, as sequenced in a study of T-cell reconstitution after alpha-beta-depleted transplantation in children. The library targeted TCRbeta and was prepared with unique molecular identifiers. Via MiXCR, TCRdb re-called the PCR reads, giving one row per CDR3 protein. The profile shows hundreds of thousands of distinct CDR3 sequences, about 10% of them singletons. The sequenced sample was PBMCs from the stem cell graft donor, obtained from the stem cell graft. The receptors come from a human donor who donated a stem cell graft to a child with acute myeloid leukemia.

This clonotype was detected many times. The V and J genes are TRBV29-1 and TRBJ1-5, with TRBD1 as a possible D gene (5 bases). The ends were cut back, 2 bases at V and 15 bases at J, with 26 bases in the middle. This CDR3 is 15 amino acids long. Germline values: CDR1 SQVTM, CDR2 ANQGSEA. The CDR3 DNA reads as TGCAGCGTTGAATTTCATAGGGCAGGGATAAGATTTGTGCATTTT. Translation gives CSVEFHRAGIRFVHF.

V and J are TRBV11-2 and TRBJ2-1; D possibly corresponds to TRBD2 (5 bases). The length of the CDR3 is 16 residues. Trimming took 0 bases from V and 4 from J, leaving 13 bases between them. Germline loops: CDR1 SGHAT, CDR2 FQNNGV. CDR3 in amino acids: CASSLDTRTPYNEQFF. In DNA, the CDR3 is TGTGCCAGCAGCTTAGATACTAGGACTCCATACAATGAGCAGTTCTTC.

This clonotype was observed at least ten times. This chain uses TRBV7-2 with TRBJ2-7; D is undetermined. V lost 3 bases and J 4 bases, leaving 7 bases between the germline ends. There are 12 residues in the CDR3. Germline V CDR1 and CDR2: SGHTA, FQGNSA. The CDR3 protein is CASSFALYEQYF. The CDR3 DNA reads as TGTGCCAGCAGCTTTGCCCTATACGAGCAGTACTTC.

This clonotype occurred many times. The DNA for the CDR3 is TGTGCCAGCAGTAACCCACTAGCGGGAGGTACCTACGAGCAGTACTTC. Protein: CASSNPLAGGTYEQYF. The V call is TRBV12-3 or TRBV12-4, the J call TRBJ2-7; 12 bases agree with TRBD2. The CDR3 contains 16 residues. V lost 5 bases to trimming and J lost 2 bases; unmatched junction nucleotides: 7.

The rearrangement links TRBV7-9 to TRBJ2-7; D may be TRBD1 (5 bases). The V and J ends lost 3 bases and 0 bases respectively, with 18 bases between them. There are 17 residues in the CDR3. CDR1 and CDR2 from the germline V gene are SEHNR and FQNEAQ (reference sequence). The CDR3 DNA reads TGTGCCAGCAGCTTTCGGAGTAGAAGGGGCGACTCCTACGAGCAGTACTTC. Translated: CASSFRSRRGDSYEQYF.

This clonotype was seen at least ten times. V is TRBV4-2 and J is TRBJ1-5; D is possibly TRBD1 (5 bases). The CDR3 runs 15 residues. Germline V gene data show CDR1 as LGHNA and CDR2 as YNFKEQ. The germline V and J ends were trimmed by 0 bases and 2 bases, with 8 bases remaining between them. The CDR3, as DNA: TGTGCCAGCAGCCAAGAAGCGGGGGGCAATCAGCCCCAGCATTTT. Translation gives CASSQEAGGNQPQHF.

The CDR3 bases are TGTGCCAGCATCGCGGGAGGAATAGTTAGCTCCTACAATGAGCAGTTCTTC. It is translated as CASIAGGIVSSYNEQFF. V gene TRBV28 combines with J gene TRBJ2-1, with 8 bases fitting TRBD2. Germline assignment: CDR1 MDHEN and CDR2 SYDVKM. V was pared by 7 bases and J by 0 bases, with 11 bases of the junction left unmatched. The CDR3 extends over 17 amino acids.

CDR3 sequence (DNA): TGCGCCAGCAGCCGAAGATATGGGCTAGGGGGGTTGGTCTACGAGCAGTACTTC. This gives the protein CASSRRYGLGGLVYEQYF. The chain joins TRBV4-3 to TRBJ2-7, with D possibly being TRBD1 or TRBD2 (6 bases each). Germline V gene lookup returns CDR1 LGHNA and CDR2 YSLEER. Trimming left V 4 bases short and J 3 bases short, with 25 bases between. This CDR3 is 18 amino acids long.

DNA for the CDR3: TGTGCCAGCAGTTATAGTAGCGGGGGCTTCACAGATACGCAGTATTTT. Translation gives CASSYSSGGFTDTQYF. This rearrangement joins TRBV27 to TRBJ2-3, with 9 positions matching TRBD2. The trim removed 4 bases at V and 2 bases at J, leaving 7 bases unmatched. The CDR3 is 16 residues long. Germline V gives CDR1 MNHEY, CDR2 SMNVEV (reference sequence).

This clonotype showed up many times. V is TRBV20-1 and J is TRBJ1-2; 8 nucleotides agree with TRBD1. Germline assignment: CDR1 DFQATT and CDR2 SNEGSKA (reference sequence). The V gene end was trimmed by 2 bases and the J gene end by 8 bases; junction bases not matched to a gene: 7. This CDR3 contains 13 residues. The CDR3 DNA follows: TGCAGTGCTAGACAGGGGGCCGGATCGGGCTACACCTTC. Protein: CSARQGAGSGYTF.

At least ten counts were recorded for this clonotype. The V gene is TRBV12-3 or TRBV12-4, the J gene TRBJ2-4; perhaps TRBD1 as D (5 bases). Trimming took off 5 bases at V and 3 bases at J, with 14 bases between the two ends. This CDR3 has 15 residues. The CDR3 nucleotides read TGTGCCAGCAGTCCCCAGGGCCCAGGCAAAAACATTCAGTACTTC. Amino acid sequence: CASSPQGPGKNIQYF.

This clonotype was counted many times. This rearrangement joins TRBV6-5 to TRBJ2-7; TRBD2 matches 8 bases. The length of the CDR3 is 15 residues. The junction had 6 bases not matched to a gene; V was cut back by 2 bases and J by 3 bases. From germline, CDR1 is MNHEY and CDR2 SVGAGI. CDR3 region: CASSYVSGGYYEQYF. Here the CDR3 DNA reads TGTGCCAGCAGTTACGTGAGCGGGGGATACTACGAGCAGTACTTC.